A single sample is the source of the 2 T cell receptor beta chains below, sequenced in a study of blood T cell repertoires in COVID-19. Repertoires were generated with immunoSEQ multiplex PCR, while TCRdb's copy carries only in-frame clones and drops some. The data hold approximately 160,000 clones, with 93% observed a single time. The specimen sequenced was peripheral blood. These receptors were collected from a woman aged 55-70 years with COVID-19, enrolled during active disease.

The chain joins TRBV30 to TRBJ2-2; TRBD1 or TRBD2 may be the D gene (6 bases each). CDR3 length equals 14 residues. Per germline, CDR1 GTSNPN and CDR2 SVGIG (reference sequence). The V gene lost 8 bases and the J gene lost 2 bases, with 15 bases spanning the gap. The CDR3 nucleotides are TGTGCCCGGGGGCTCGGGATTAACACCGGGGAGCTGTTTTTT. It specifies CARGLGINTGELFF.

V usage is TRBV6-2 or TRBV6-3 and J usage is TRBJ2-3; TRBD1 is a possible D gene (6 bases). V dropped 6 bases and J dropped 7 bases, with 14 bases sitting between them. Germline CDR1 and CDR2: MNHEY and SVGEGT. CDR3 size: 13 residues. CDR3 loop: CASSSIQGNTQYF. The CDR3 nucleotides read TGTGCCAGCAGCAGCATACAGGGAAATACGCAGTATTTT.